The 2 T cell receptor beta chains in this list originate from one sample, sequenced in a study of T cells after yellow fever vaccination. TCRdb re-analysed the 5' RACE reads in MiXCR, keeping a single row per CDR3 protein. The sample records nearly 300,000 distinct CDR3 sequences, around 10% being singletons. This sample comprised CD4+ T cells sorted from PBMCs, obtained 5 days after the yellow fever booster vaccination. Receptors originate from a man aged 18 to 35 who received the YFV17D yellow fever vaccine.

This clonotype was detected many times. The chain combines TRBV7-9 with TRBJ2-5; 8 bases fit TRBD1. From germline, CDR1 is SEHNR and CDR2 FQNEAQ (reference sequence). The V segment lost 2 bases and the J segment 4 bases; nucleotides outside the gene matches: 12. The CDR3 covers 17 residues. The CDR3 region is CASSLPRQGQGSETQYF. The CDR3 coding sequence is TGTGCCAGCAGCTTACCCCGACAGGGGCAAGGATCAGAGACCCAGTACTTC.

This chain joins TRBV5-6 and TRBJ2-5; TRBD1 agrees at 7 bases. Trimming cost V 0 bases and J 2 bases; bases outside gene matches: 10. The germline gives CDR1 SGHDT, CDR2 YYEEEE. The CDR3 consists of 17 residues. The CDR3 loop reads CASSLEFGTDIQETQYF. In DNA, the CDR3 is TGTGCCAGCAGCTTGGAGTTTGGGACAGATATACAAGAGACCCAGTACTTC.